A selection of T cell receptor beta chains follows, all from one sample in a study of early T cells in non-severe SARS-CoV-2 infection. MiXCR, run by TCRdb on the 5' RACE reads, gives a single entry per CDR3 protein. The sample contains around 110,000 distinct CDR3 sequences, approximately 12% of which appear only once. The sample comprised whole blood. These receptors all stem from an adult who was a healthcare worker with PCR-confirmed SARS-CoV-2 infection or an uninfected control (not recorded which). Each CDR3 is given with its conserved first and last residue. Each record gives: CDR3 protein, CDR3 DNA, D gene, clone size, J gene, CDR3 length, V gene. D genes are given only for firm matches. A clone size is listed for some rows: how often the clone was seen (once, few, many), or a class if it is expanded.

CASSPRTSGRTDTQYF | TGTGCCAGCAGTCCCCGGACTAGCGGGAGAACAGATACGCAGTATTTT | TRBD2 | . | TRBJ2-3 | 16 | TRBV6-2/TRBV6-3
CASSLTGSRDEQFF | TGTGCCAGCAGTCTTACCGGGAGCCGGGATGAGCAGTTCTTC | . | many | TRBJ2-1 | 14 | TRBV27
CASSSRRTGDYEQYF | TGTGCCAGCAGCTCCCGGCGGACAGGGGACTACGAGCAGTACTTC | . | . | TRBJ2-7 | 15 | TRBV21-1
CATTGLNGLYEQYF | TGTGCCACTACGGGCCTTAACGGGCTCTACGAGCAGTACTTC | . | . | TRBJ2-7 | 14 | TRBV6-1
CASSLWGGRADTQYF | TGTGCCAGCAGCTTATGGGGCGGGAGGGCAGATACGCAGTATTTT | TRBD2 | many | TRBJ2-3 | 15 | TRBV7-2
CASGDGDYEQYF | TGTGCCAGCGGAGACGGGGACTACGAGCAGTACTTC | . | . | TRBJ2-7 | 12 | TRBV9
CASSIYGAESNQPQHF | TGTGCCAGCAGCATATATGGAGCGGAGAGCAATCAGCCCCAGCATTTT | . | . | TRBJ1-5 | 16 | TRBV7-8
CASSLSVTGMGRTEAFF | TGTGCCAGCAGTTTATCAGTGACAGGCATGGGAAGGACTGAAGCTTTCTTT | . | many | TRBJ1-1 | 17 | TRBV27
CASSSSRDRVTDTQYF | TGTGCCAGCAGCTCCTCCCGGGACAGGGTCACAGATACGCAGTATTTT | TRBD1 | . | TRBJ2-3 | 16 | TRBV7-9
CASRLAWTSPRCSYNEQFF | TGTGCAAGTCGCTTAGCGTGGACTAGCCCCCGTTGCTCCTACAATGAGCAGTTCTTC | . | few | TRBJ2-1 | 19 | TRBV12-2
CVTGYTGELFF | TGTGTCACAGGTTACACCGGGGAGCTGTTTTTT | . | . | TRBJ2-2 | 11 | TRBV24-1
CASSESRDTQYF | TGCGCCAGCAGCGAAAGTAGAGATACGCAGTATTTT | . | many | TRBJ2-3 | 12 | TRBV4-1
CASTWEGVTGANVLTF | TGCGCCAGCACGTGGGAAGGGGTTACCGGGGCCAACGTCCTGACTTTC | . | many | TRBJ2-6 | 16 | TRBV5-1
CATTSGSETGELFF | TGTGCCACCACGAGCGGGAGCGAGACCGGGGAGCTGTTTTTT | TRBD2 | few | TRBJ2-2 | 14 | TRBV24-1
CASSHLTGANVLTF | TGTGCCAGCAGTCATCTTACGGGGGCCAACGTCCTGACTTTC | . | few | TRBJ2-6 | 14 | TRBV12-3/TRBV12-4
CASSPDRHSPLHF | TGTGCCAGCAGTCCGGACAGGCATTCACCCCTCCACTTT | TRBD1 | many | TRBJ1-6 | 13 | TRBV12-3/TRBV12-4
CASSPGQRKREQYF | TGTGCCAGCAGCCCGGGACAGAGAAAAAGAGAGCAGTACTTC | TRBD1 | . | TRBJ2-7 | 14 | TRBV12-3/TRBV12-4
CSAQGNNNEQFF | TGCAGTGCACAGGGGAATAACAATGAGCAGTTCTTC | TRBD1 | . | TRBJ2-1 | 12 | TRBV20-1
CASSLGQPFYGYTF | TGTGCCAGCAGCCTGGGACAGCCTTTCTATGGCTACACCTTC | TRBD1 | . | TRBJ1-2 | 14 | TRBV12-3/TRBV12-4
CAISGKDGYEQYF | TGTGCCATCAGTGGAAAAGACGGGTACGAGCAGTACTTC | . | many | TRBJ2-7 | 13 | TRBV10-3
CASSEREDSGANVLTF | TGTGCCAGCAGTGAGCGGGAGGACTCTGGGGCCAACGTCCTGACTTTC | . | . | TRBJ2-6 | 16 | TRBV21-1
CASSPPYGPTGSPLHF | TGTGCCAGCTCACCACCGTACGGACCGACTGGTTCACCCCTCCACTTT | . | many | TRBJ1-6 | 16 | TRBV18
CASSSGAYEQYF | TGCGCCAGCAGTAGCGGGGCCTACGAGCAGTACTTC | TRBD2 | few | TRBJ2-7 | 12 | TRBV5-1
CASSQESAIRYAEQYF | TGCGCCAGCAGCCAAGAATCCGCAATAAGATACGCCGAGCAGTACTTC | . | many | TRBJ2-7 | 16 | TRBV4-3
CSVEQKGQGYGYTF | TGCAGCGTTGAACAGAAAGGGCAGGGCTACGGCTACACCTTC | . | many | TRBJ1-2 | 14 | TRBV29-1
CASSLSSRLAAYNEQFF | TGTGCCAGCAGCTTAAGCTCTCGACTAGCGGCGTACAATGAGCAGTTCTTC | TRBD2 | few | TRBJ2-1 | 17 | TRBV7-3
CSARALLTYEQYF | TGCAGTGCTAGAGCGCTTCTAACCTACGAGCAGTACTTC | . | few | TRBJ2-7 | 13 | TRBV20-1
CASSSLAGGEQFF | TGCGCCAGCAGTTCACTAGCGGGAGGGGAGCAGTTCTTC | TRBD2 | once | TRBJ2-1 | 13 | TRBV5-1
CASGDRGLVIYNEQFF | TGCGCCAGCGGGGACAGGGGGCTGGTGATCTACAATGAGCAGTTCTTC | TRBD1 | many | TRBJ2-1 | 16 | TRBV10-2
CSARYRGLSDEQYF | TGCAGTGCTAGATACAGGGGGCTTAGCGACGAGCAGTACTTC | TRBD1 | . | TRBJ2-7 | 14 | TRBV20-1
CASSSIGGEQYF | TGTGCCAGCAGCTCCATAGGGGGCGAGCAGTACTTC | . | few | TRBJ2-7 | 12 | TRBV7-2
CASSRDRTSYNEQFF | TGTGCCAGCAGCCGGGACAGGACCTCCTACAATGAGCAGTTCTTC | TRBD1 | many | TRBJ2-1 | 15 | TRBV7-9
CSVGGQPYEQYF | TGCAGCGTCGGGGGACAGCCCTACGAGCAGTACTTC | . | . | TRBJ2-7 | 12 | TRBV29-1
CASSPSGSPYNEQFF | TGTGCCAGCAGCCCTAGCGGGTCACCCTACAATGAGCAGTTCTTC | TRBD2 | many | TRBJ2-1 | 15 | TRBV7-2
CATRQGALSGANVLTF | TGTGCCACCCGACAGGGGGCCCTCTCTGGGGCCAACGTCCTGACTTTC | TRBD1 | many | TRBJ2-6 | 16 | TRBV28
CAWNFRGRQPQHF | TGTGCCTGGAACTTCAGGGGCCGGCAGCCCCAGCATTTT | . | many | TRBJ1-5 | 13 | TRBV30
CASRLARSYEQYF | TGTGCCAGCAGGCTAGCGAGAAGCTACGAGCAGTACTTC | . | . | TRBJ2-7 | 13 | TRBV2
CSASGVWEQFF | TGCAGTGCTAGCGGGGTTTGGGAGCAGTTCTTC | . | many | TRBJ2-1 | 11 | TRBV20-1
CASGVNGNTIYF | TGTGCCAGCGGGGTCAATGGAAACACCATATATTTT | . | . | TRBJ1-3 | 12 | TRBV6-5
CASSSGRLMNTEAFF | TGTGCCAGCAGCTCAGGACGGCTCATGAACACTGAAGCTTTCTTT | . | few | TRBJ1-1 | 15 | TRBV7-9
CASSELRVNEQFF | TGTGCCAGCAGTGAACTTCGGGTCAATGAGCAGTTCTTC | . | . | TRBJ2-1 | 13 | TRBV6-1
CASSLALLAASYNEQFF | TGTGCCAGCAGCTTGGCTCTACTAGCGGCCTCCTACAATGAGCAGTTCTTC | TRBD2 | few | TRBJ2-1 | 17 | TRBV5-6
CSVALGETQYF | TGCAGCGTTGCCCTAGGAGAGACCCAGTACTTC | . | . | TRBJ2-5 | 11 | TRBV29-1
CSARDKRDRATF | TGCAGTGCTAGAGATAAGAGAGACAGGGCCACCTTC | TRBD1 | . | TRBJ1-2 | 12 | TRBV20-1
CASSFAWGARTYEQYF | TGTGCCAGCAGCTTTGCGTGGGGGGCGCGGACCTACGAGCAGTACTTC | . | . | TRBJ2-7 | 16 | TRBV5-5
CASTGDRSNTGELFF | TGTGCCAGCACCGGGGACAGATCGAACACCGGGGAGCTGTTTTTT | TRBD1 | many | TRBJ2-2 | 15 | TRBV7-9
CASSKVSGKETQYF | TGTGCCAGCAGTAAAGTTAGCGGAAAAGAGACCCAGTACTTC | . | few | TRBJ2-5 | 14 | TRBV27
CASSQTNYEQYF | TGTGCCAGCAGCCAAACCAACTACGAGCAGTACTTC | . | . | TRBJ2-7 | 12 | TRBV14
CASSRIWSPGRDNQPQHF | TGCGCCAGCAGCCGAATTTGGAGCCCGGGGCGGGACAATCAGCCCCAGCATTTT | . | . | TRBJ1-5 | 18 | TRBV4-1
CASSYSLDRYTEAFF | TGTGCCAGCAGCTACAGCTTGGACAGGTACACTGAAGCTTTCTTT | TRBD1 | many | TRBJ1-1 | 15 | TRBV12-3/TRBV12-4
CAWSDRPPGHSPLHF | TGTGCCTGGAGTGACCGGCCCCCCGGACATTCACCCCTCCACTTT | . | many | TRBJ1-6 | 15 | TRBV30
CASSQELYYVQFF | TGCGCCAGCAGCCAAGAGTTATACTACGTGCAGTTCTTC | . | . | TRBJ2-1 | 13 | TRBV4-1
CASSLLTGDGTGELFF | TGTGCCAGCAGCCTCTTGACAGGGGACGGCACCGGGGAGCTGTTTTTT | TRBD1 | few | TRBJ2-2 | 16 | TRBV5-4
CASSVGSSEMAGELFF | TGTGCCAGCAGCGTAGGGTCTTCTGAAATGGCCGGGGAGCTGTTTTTT | . | many | TRBJ2-2 | 16 | TRBV9
CASSGLGLALFEQFF | TGTGCCAGCAGTGGACTGGGACTAGCCCTTTTTGAGCAGTTCTTC | TRBD2 | few | TRBJ2-1 | 15 | TRBV12-3/TRBV12-4
CAGPGQGAYEQYF | TGCGCCGGACCGGGACAGGGGGCCTACGAGCAGTACTTC | TRBD1 | . | TRBJ2-7 | 13 | TRBV10-1
CASSLALAGGSETQYF | TGCGCCAGCAGCTTGGCACTAGCGGGAGGTTCGGAGACCCAGTACTTC | TRBD2 | many | TRBJ2-5 | 16 | TRBV5-1